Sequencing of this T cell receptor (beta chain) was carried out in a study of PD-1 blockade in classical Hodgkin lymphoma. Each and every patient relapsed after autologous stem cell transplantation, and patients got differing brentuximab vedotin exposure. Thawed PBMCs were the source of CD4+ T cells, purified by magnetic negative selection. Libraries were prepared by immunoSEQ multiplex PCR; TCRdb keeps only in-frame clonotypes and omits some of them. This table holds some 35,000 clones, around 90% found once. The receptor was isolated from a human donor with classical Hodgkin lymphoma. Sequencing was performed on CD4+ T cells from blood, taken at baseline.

The CDR3 is CASREGWANEKLFF. The CDR3 DNA follows: TGTGCCAGCAGGGAGGGCTGGGCTAATGAAAAACTGTTTTTT. V and J are TRBV27 and TRBJ1-4; D is unresolved. V was shortened by 6 bases and J by 3 bases, with 11 bases between the two germline ends. The CDR3 is made up of 14 amino acids. Germline CDR1 and CDR2: MNHEY and SMNVEV (reference sequence).